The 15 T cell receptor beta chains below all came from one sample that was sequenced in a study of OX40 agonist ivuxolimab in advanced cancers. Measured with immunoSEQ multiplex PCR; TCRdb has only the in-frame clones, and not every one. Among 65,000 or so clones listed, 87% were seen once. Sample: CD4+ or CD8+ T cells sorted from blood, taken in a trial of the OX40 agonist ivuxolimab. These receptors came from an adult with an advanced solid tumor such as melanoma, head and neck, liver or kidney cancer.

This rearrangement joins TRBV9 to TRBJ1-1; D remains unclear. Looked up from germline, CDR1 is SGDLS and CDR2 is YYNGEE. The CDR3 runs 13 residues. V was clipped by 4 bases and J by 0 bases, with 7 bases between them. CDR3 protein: CASSLSMNTEAFF. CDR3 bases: TGTGCCAGCAGCCTGTCCATGAACACTGAAGCTTTCTTT.

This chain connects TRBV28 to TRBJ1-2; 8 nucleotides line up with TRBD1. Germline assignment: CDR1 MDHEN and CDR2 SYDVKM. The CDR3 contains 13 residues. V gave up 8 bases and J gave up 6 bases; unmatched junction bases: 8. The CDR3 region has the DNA TGTGCCAGCCGTCCCCCAGGGGGCCATGGCTACACCTTC. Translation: CASRPPGGHGYTF.

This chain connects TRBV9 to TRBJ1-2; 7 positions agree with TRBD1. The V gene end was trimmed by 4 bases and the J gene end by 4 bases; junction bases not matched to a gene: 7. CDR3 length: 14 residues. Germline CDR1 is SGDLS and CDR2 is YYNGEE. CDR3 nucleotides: TGTGCCAGCAGCCCCCAGACAGGGCCCTATGGCTACACCTTC. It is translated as CASSPQTGPYGYTF. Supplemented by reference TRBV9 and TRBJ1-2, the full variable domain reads DSGVTQTPKHLITATGQRVTLRCSPRSGDLSVYWYQQSLDQGLQFLIQYYNGEERAKGNILERFSAQQFPDLHSELNLSSLELGDSALYFCASSPQTGPYGYTFGSGTRLTVV.

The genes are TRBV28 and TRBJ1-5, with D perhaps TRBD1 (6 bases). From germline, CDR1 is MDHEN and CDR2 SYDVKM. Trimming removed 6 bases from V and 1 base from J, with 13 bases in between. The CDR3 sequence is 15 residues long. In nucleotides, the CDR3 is TGTGCCAGCAGAGCTCCGGGGGCCAGCAATCAGCCCCAGCATTTT. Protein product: CASRAPGASNQPQHF.

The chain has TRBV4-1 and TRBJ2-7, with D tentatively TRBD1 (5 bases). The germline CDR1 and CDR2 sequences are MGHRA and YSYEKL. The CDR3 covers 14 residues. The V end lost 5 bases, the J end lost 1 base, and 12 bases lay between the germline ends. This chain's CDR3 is CASSAQGGSYEQYF. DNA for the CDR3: TGCGCCAGCAGCGCGCAGGGTGGGTCCTACGAGCAGTACTTC.

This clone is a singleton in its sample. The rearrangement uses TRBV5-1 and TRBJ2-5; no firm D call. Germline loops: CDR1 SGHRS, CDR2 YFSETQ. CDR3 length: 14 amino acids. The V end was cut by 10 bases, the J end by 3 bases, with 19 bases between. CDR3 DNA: TGCGCCTCCTCTCCCAGTGCGATAAAAGAGACCCAGTACTTC. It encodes CASSPSAIKETQYF.

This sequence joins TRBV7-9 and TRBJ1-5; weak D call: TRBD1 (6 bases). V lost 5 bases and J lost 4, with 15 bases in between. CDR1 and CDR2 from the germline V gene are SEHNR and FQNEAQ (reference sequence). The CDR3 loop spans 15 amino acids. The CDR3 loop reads CASSPGQTENQPQHF. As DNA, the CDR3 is TGTGCCAGCAGCCCAGGACAGACGGAGAATCAGCCCCAGCATTTT.

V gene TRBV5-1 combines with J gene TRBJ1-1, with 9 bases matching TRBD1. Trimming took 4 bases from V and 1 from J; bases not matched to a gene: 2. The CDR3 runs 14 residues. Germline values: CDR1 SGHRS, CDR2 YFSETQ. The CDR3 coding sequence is TGCGCCAGCAGCCCGGGACAGGGGAACACTGAAGCTTTCTTT. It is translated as CASSPGQGNTEAFF.

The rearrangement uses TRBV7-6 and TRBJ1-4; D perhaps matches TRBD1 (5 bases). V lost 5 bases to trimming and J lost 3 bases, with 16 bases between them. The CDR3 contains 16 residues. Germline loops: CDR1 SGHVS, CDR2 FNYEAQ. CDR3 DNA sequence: TGTGCCAGCAGCCACGGTCAAGGGGCCGCTAATGAAAAACTGTTTTTT. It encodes CASSHGQGAANEKLFF.

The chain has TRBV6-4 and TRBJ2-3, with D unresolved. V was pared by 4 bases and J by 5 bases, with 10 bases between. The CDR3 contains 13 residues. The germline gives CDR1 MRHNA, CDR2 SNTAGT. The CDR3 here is CASSGGLGDTQYF. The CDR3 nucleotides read TGTGCCAGCAGTGGTGGGCTGGGAGATACGCAGTATTTT.

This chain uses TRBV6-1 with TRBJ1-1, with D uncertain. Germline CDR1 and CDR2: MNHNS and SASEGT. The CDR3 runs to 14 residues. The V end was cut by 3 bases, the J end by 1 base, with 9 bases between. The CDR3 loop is CASSDIGKNTEAFF. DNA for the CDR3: TGTGCCAGCAGTGACATTGGCAAGAACACTGAAGCTTTCTTT.

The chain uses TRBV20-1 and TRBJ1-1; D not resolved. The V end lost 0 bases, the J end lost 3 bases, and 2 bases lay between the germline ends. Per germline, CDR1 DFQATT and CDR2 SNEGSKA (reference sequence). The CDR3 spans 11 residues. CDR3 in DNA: TGCAGTGCTAGAGATCACACTGAAGCTTTCTTT. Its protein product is CSARDHTEAFF.

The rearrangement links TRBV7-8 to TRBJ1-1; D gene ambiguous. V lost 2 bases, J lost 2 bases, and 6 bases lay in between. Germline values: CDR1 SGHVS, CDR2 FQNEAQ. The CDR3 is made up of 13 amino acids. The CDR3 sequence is CASSLTTNTEAFF. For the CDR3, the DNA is TGTGCCAGCAGCTTAACAACCAACACTGAAGCTTTCTTT.

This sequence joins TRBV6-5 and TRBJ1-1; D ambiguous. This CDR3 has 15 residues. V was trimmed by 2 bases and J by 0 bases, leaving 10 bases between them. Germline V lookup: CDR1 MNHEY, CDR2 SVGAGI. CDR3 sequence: CASSYGHGMNTEAFF. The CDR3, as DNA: TGTGCCAGCAGTTACGGGCATGGGATGAACACTGAAGCTTTCTTT.

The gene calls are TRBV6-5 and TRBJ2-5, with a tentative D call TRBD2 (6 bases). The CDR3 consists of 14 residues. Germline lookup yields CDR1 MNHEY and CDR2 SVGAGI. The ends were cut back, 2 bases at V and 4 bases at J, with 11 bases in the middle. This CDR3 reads CASSYLSGGETQYF. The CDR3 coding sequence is TGTGCCAGCAGTTACCTATCCGGGGGAGAGACCCAGTACTTC.